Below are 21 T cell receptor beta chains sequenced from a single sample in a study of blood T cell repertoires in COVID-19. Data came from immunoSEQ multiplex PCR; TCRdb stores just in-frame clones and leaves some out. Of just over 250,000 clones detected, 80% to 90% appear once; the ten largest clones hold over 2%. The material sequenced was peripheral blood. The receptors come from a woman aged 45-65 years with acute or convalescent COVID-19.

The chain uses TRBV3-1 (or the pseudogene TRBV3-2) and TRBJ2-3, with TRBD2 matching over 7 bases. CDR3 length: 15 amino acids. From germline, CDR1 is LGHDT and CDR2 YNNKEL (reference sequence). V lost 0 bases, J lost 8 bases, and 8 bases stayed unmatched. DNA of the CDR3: TGTGCCAGCAGCCAAGATGGGGCGGGAGCGGGTACGCAGTATTTT. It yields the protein CASSQDGAGAGTQYF.

CDR3: CASSLRGRGNTGELFF. CDR3 coding DNA: TGTGCCAGCAGCTTAAGGGGCAGGGGGAACACCGGGGAGCTGTTTTTT. The V call is TRBV7-2, the J call TRBJ2-2; a possible D gene is TRBD1 (6 bases). Germline V gene lookup returns CDR1 SGHTA and CDR2 FQGNSA. Trimming stripped 2 bases from V and 1 base from J, with 11 bases between. The CDR3 is made up of 16 amino acids.

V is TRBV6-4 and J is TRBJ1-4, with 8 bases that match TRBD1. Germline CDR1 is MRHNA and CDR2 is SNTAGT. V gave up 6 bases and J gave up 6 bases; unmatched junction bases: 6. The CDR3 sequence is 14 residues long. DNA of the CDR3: TGTGCCAGCAGCCCAGGGGGCGCGGATGAAAAACTGTTTTTT. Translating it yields CASSPGGADEKLFF.

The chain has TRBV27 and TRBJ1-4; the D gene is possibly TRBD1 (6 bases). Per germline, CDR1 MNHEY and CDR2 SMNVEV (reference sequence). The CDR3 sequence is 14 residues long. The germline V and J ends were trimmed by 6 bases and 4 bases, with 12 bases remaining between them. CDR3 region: CASSVQGFNEKLFF. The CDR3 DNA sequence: TGTGCCAGCAGCGTACAGGGCTTTAATGAAAAACTGTTTTTT.

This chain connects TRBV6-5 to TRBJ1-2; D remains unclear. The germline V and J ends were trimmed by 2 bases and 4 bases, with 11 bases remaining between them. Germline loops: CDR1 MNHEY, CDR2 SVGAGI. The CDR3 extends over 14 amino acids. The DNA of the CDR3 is TGTGCCAGCAGTTACCGCCGACAAATCTATGGCTACACCTTC. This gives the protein CASSYRRQIYGYTF.

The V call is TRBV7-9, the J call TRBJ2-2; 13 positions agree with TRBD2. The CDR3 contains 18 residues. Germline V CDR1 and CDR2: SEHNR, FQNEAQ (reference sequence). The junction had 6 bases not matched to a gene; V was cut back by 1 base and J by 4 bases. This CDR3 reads CASSLGTSGRTGTGELFF. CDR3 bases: TGTGCCAGCAGCTTAGGGACTAGCGGGAGAACGGGCACCGGGGAGCTGTTTTTT.

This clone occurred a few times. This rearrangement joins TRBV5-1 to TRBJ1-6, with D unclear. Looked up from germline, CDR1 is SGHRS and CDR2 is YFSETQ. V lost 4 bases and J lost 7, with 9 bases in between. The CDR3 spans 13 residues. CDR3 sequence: CASSASGNSPLHF. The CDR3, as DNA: TGCGCCAGCAGCGCATCCGGGAATTCACCCCTCCACTTT. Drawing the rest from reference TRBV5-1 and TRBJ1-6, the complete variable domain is KAGVTQTPRYLIKTRGQQVTLSCSPISGHRSVSWYQQTPGQGLQFLFEYFSETQRNKGNFPGRFSGRQFSNSRSEMNVSTLELGDSALYLCASSASGNSPLHFGNGTRLTVT.

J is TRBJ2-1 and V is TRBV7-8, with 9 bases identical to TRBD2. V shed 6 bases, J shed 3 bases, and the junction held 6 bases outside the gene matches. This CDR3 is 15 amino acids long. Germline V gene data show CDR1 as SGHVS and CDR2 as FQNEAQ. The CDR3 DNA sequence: TGTGCCAGCAGTAGAGGACTAGCGAACTACAATGAGCAGTTCTTC. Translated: CASSRGLANYNEQFF.

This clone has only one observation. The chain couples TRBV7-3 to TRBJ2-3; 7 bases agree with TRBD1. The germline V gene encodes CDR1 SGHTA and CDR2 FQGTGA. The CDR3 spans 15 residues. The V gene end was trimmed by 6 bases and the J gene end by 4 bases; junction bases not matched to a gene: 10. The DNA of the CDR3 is TGTGCCAGCAGTCTTCTAGGGACAGTGGCAGATACGCAGTATTTT. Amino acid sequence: CASSLLGTVADTQYF.

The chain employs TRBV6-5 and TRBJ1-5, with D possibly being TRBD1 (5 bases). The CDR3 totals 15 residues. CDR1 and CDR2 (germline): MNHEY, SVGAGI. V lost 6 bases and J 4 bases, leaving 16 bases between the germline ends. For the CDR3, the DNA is TGTGCCAGCAGCTCCACAGGTAGACTGAATCAGCCCCAGCATTTT. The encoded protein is CASSSTGRLNQPQHF.

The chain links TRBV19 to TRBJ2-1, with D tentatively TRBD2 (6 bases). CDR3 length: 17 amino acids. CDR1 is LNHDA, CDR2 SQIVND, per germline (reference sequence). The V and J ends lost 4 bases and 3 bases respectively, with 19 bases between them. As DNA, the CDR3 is TGTGCCAGTAGTAGAACCCCGGGACTTGGGATCTACAATGAGCAGTTCTTC. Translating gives CASSRTPGLGIYNEQFF.

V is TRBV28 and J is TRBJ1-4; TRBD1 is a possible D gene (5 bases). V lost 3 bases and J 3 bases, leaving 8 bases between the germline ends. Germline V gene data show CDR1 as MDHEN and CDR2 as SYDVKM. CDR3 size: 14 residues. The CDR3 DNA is TGTGCCAGCAGTTTGGAGACAGCTAATGAAAAACTGTTTTTT. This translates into CASSLETANEKLFF.

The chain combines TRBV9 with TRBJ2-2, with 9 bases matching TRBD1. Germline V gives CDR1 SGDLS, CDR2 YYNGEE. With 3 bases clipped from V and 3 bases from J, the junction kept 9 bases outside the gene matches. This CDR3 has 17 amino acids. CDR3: CASSAGTGGAYTGELFF. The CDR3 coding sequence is TGTGCCAGCAGCGCCGGAACAGGGGGCGCTTACACCGGGGAGCTGTTTTTT.

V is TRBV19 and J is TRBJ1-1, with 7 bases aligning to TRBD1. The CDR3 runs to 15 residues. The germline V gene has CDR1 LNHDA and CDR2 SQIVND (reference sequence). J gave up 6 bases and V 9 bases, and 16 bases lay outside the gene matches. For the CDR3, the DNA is TGTGCCAGCCTCAGGAGGGGGCCGCAATCAGCTGAAGCTTTCTTT. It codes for CASLRRGPQSAEAFF.

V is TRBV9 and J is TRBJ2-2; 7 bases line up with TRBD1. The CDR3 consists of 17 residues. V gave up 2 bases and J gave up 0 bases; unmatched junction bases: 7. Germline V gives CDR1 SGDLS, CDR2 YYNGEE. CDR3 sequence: CASSVGTGDANTGELFF. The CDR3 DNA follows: TGTGCCAGCAGCGTTGGAACAGGGGACGCGAACACCGGGGAGCTGTTTTTT.

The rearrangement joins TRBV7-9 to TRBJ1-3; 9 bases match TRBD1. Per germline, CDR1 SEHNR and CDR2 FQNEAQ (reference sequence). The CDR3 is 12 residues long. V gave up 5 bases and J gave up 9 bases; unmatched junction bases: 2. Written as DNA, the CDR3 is TGTGCCAGCAGCCCGGACAGGGGCACCATATATTTT. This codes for CASSPDRGTIYF. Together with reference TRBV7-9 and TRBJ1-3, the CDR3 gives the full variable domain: DTGVSQNPRHKITKRGQNVTFRCDPISEHNRLYWYRQTLGQGPEFLTYFQNEAQLEKSRLLSDRFSAERPKGSFSTLEIQRTEQGDSAMYLCASSPDRGTIYFGEGSWLTVV.

The CDR3 nucleotides read TGTGCCAGCAGCTTAGGACAGTTCAATCAGCCCCAGCATTTT. It translates to CASSLGQFNQPQHF. The V gene is TRBV7-2, the J gene TRBJ1-5; the D gene is possibly TRBD1 (5 bases). Deletions cut 1 base from V and 3 bases from J, with 7 bases between. The germline gives CDR1 SGHTA, CDR2 FQGNSA. CDR3 length: 14 residues.

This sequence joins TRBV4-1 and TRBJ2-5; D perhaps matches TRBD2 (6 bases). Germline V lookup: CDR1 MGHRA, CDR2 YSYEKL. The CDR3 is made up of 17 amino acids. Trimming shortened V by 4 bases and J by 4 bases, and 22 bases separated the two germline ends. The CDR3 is CASSPGEVGVWAETQYF. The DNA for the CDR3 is TGCGCCAGCAGCCCGGGAGAGGTGGGAGTATGGGCAGAGACCCAGTACTTC.

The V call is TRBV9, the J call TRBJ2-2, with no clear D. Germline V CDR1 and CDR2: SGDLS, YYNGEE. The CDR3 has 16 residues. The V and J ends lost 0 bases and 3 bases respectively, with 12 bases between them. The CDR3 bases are TGTGCCAGCAGCGTAGTAAGTGGCGGAGACACCGGGGAGCTGTTTTTT. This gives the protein CASSVVSGGDTGELFF.

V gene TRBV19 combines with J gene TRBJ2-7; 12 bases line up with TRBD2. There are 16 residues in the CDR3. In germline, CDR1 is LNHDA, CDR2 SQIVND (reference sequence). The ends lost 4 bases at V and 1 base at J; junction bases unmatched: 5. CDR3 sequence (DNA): TGTGCCAGTAGTAGGGGGACTAGCGGGCCTTCCTACGAGCAGTACTTC. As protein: CASSRGTSGPSYEQYF. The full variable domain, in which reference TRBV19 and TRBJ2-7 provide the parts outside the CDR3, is DGGITQSPKYLFRKEGQNVTLSCEQNLNHDAMYWYRQDPGQGLRLIYYSQIVNDFQKGDIAEGYSVSREKKESFPLTVTSAQKNPTAFYLCASSRGTSGPSYEQYFGPGTRLTVT.

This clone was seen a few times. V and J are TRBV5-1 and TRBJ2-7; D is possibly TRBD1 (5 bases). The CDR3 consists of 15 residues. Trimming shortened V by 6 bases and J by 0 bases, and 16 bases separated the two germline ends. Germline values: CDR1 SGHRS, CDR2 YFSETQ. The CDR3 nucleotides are TGCGCCAGCACTCTAACAGGTGGACCCTCCTACGAGCAGTACTTC. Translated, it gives CASTLTGGPSYEQYF.